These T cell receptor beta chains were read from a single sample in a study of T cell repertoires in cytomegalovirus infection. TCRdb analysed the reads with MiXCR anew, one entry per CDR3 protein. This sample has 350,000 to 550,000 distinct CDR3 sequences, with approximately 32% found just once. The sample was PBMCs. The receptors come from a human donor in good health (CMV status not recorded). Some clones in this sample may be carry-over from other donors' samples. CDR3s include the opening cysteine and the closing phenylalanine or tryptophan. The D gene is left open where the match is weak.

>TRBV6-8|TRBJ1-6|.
CASRTTLSSYNSPLHF
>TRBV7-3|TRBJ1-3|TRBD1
CASSRTGAGNTIYF
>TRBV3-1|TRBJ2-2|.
CASSQDTWNTGELFF
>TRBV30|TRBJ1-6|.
CAWSLQENSPLHF
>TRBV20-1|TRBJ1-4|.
CSAKQGPGPEKLFF
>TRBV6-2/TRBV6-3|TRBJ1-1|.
CASSENRGSTNTEAFF
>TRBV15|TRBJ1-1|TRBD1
CATSKSLVGQGTDEAFF
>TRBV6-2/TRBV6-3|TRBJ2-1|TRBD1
CASSHWDRGRDEQFF
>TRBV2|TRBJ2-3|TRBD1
CASSPGQGDGDTQYF
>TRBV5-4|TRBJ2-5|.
CASSLGSSETQYF
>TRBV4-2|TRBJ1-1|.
CASSQFKGNTEAFF
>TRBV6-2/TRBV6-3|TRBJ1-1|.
CASSPRPTSMSNTEAFF
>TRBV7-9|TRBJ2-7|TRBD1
CASSPRQGESAYEQYF
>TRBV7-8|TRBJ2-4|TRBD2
CASSLAPGLQRGDIQYF
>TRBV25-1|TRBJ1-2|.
CASNPKGGPGGYTF
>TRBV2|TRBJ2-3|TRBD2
CASSEAGLAGFGTDTQYF
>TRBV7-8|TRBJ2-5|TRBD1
CASRESPGQSGAQYF
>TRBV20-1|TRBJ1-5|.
CSAADNHSNQPQHF
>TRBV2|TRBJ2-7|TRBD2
CASTGTSGYEQYF
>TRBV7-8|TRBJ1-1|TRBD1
CASSLWTGENTEAFF
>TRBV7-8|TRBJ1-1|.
CASSLAREVTEAFF
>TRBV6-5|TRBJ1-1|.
CASSPDRHGRMNTEAFF
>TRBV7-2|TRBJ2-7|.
CASSLGRTSSTAEQYF
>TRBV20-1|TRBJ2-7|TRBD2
CSARPPGSGGAGEQYF
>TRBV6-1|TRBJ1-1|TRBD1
CASSEPTGGRGGNTEAFF
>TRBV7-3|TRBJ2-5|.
CASSYDSGGPGRTQYF
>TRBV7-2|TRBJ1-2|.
CASSSSQGVINYGYTF
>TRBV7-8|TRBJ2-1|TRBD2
CASSLLSGGAWNNEQFF
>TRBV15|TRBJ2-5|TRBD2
CATSRDLASGEQETQYF
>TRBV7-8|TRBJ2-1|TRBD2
CASSLASGGINEQFF
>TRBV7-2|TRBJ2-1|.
CASSLVAAGAYNEQFF
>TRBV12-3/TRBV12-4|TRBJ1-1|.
CASSFVRDTEAFF
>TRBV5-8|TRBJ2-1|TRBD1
CASRKRTGGANEQFF
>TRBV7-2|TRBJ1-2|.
CASSLGPAPGYEMCYTF
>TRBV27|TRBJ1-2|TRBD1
CASTSADRGSYGYTF
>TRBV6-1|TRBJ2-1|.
CASSIRDVNEQFF
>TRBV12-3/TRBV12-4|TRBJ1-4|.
CASSFAGAREKLFF
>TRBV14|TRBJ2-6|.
CASSQASGANVLTF
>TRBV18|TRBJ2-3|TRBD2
CASSPQSSGGTDTQYF
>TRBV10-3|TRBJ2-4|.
CAISGDGNIQYF
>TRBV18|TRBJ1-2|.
CASSPLDSLPNYGYTF
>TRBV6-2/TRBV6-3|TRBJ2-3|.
CASSIGLPDTQYF
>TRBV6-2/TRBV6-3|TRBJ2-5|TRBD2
CASSSLAGLQETQYF
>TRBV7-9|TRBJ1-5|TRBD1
CASSSGGQPQHF
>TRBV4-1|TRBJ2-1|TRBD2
CASSQDGGLAGGYLYNEQFF
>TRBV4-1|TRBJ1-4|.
CASSPVTGATNEKLFF
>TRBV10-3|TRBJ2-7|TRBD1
CAISPGTGSSYEQYF
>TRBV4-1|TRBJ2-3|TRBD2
CASSQTGTTSSTDTQYF
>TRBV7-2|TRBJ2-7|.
CASSFRTSSYEQYF
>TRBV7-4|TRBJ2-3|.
CASVDWGLSSTDTQYF
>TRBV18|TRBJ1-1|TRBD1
CASSPNRGTEAFF
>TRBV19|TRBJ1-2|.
CASTPGGGYTF
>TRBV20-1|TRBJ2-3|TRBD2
CSAPRDYPDTQYF
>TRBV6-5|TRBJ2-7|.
CASSYSGLQYGEQYF
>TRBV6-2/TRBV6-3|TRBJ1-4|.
CASSTGQLSRFNEKLFF
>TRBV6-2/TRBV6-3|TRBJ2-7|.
CASRADGTGHAYEQYF
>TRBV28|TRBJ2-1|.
CASSLAGAFNEQFF
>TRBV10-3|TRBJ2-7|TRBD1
CALRTGEYAEQYF
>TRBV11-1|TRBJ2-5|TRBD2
CASSPYPSGEETQYF